This T cell receptor beta chain emerged from a study of blood T cell repertoires in COVID-19. Whole-study context: Some COVID-19 samples were acute and others convalescent; all came from the United States, Italy and Spain. PBMCs, B-cell-depleted T cells, or T cells were the source of the cDNA or gDNA that made up the material.

Original methodology: It was from reference gene primer amplification that nucleated cell counts were estimated. Sequencing used immunoSEQ multiplex PCR; TCRdb keeps in-frame clones, though not all of them. The V and J calls and clone size are taken from that table; D and trimming were inferred from the DNA. The data contain about 220,000 clones, 84% of them singletons. The CDR3 sequence is 19 residues long. Germline V gives CDR1 SGHRS, CDR2 YFSETQ. Trimming cost V 4 bases and J 4 bases; bases outside gene matches: 12. The gene calls are TRBV5-1 and TRBJ2-2, with TRBD2 identical over 14 bases. This TCR derives from a man aged 50-59 years with active or convalescent COVID-19. The sample consisted of peripheral blood. CDR3 in amino acids: CASSKIATSGRASTGELFF. The CDR3 DNA reads as TGCGCCAGCAGCAAAATAGCGACTAGCGGGAGGGCCAGCACCGGGGAGCTGTTTTTT.